The 27 T cell receptor beta chains in this list originate from one sample, sequenced in a study of T cells in Graves' hyperthyroidism and ophthalmopathy. Amplification targeted TCR beta CDR3 regions from RNA transcripts. TCR CDR3 underwent first-round RT-PCR with the HTBI primer set. TCRdb fed the multiplex PCR reads into MiXCR, producing one record per CDR3 protein. The table records about 580,000 distinct CDR3 sequences, approximately 44% of them present only once. The source material was peripheral blood or thyroid tissue (not recorded which). The receptor source for this set is a young woman with Graves' hyperthyroidism.

The table lists this clonotype with many counts. The chain combines TRBV6-5 with TRBJ2-2; 7 nucleotides agree with TRBD1. The J segment lost 10 bases and the V segment lost 4 bases, leaving 9 bases of the junction unmatched. Germline V gene lookup returns CDR1 MNHEY and CDR2 SVGAGI. The CDR3 contains 14 residues. The CDR3 here is CASSSRQGGEELFF. DNA for the CDR3: TGTGCCAGCAGTTCGCGACAGGGCGGTGAGGAGCTGTTTTTT.

This clonotype was observed a few times. The V call is TRBV7-9, the J call TRBJ2-7; weak D call: TRBD1 (5 bases). This CDR3 is 12 amino acids long. V was clipped by 4 bases and J by 3 bases, with 7 bases between them. Germline CDR1 and CDR2: SEHNR and FQNEAQ (reference sequence). The CDR3 loop reads CASSSGYYEQYF. As DNA, the CDR3 is TGTGCCAGCAGCTCAGGGTACTACGAGCAGTACTTC.

This clonotype was found a few times. The V and J genes are TRBV3-1 and TRBJ2-7; D uncertain. Trimming removed 4 bases from V and 6 bases from J, with 19 bases in between. The CDR3 contains 15 residues. Germline V gives CDR1 LGHDT, CDR2 YNNKEL (reference sequence). The CDR3 coding sequence is TGTGCCAGCAGCCCCTCCCGATGGGATCTAGGCGAGCAGTACTTC. Its protein is CASSPSRWDLGEQYF.

The CDR3 sequence: CSGDSRSIGYTF. CDR3 DNA: TGCAGTGGGGATAGTCGGTCCATAGGCTACACCTTC. V and J are TRBV29-1 and TRBJ1-2; no clear D gene. The CDR3 is 12 residues long. Germline lookup yields CDR1 SQVTM and CDR2 ANQGSEA.

The genes are TRBV2 and TRBJ2-7; D is unresolved. The CDR3 consists of 16 residues. Germline V gene sequence: CDR1 SNHLY, CDR2 FYNNEI. Deletions cut 2 bases from V and 0 bases from J, with 14 bases between. The CDR3 DNA sequence: TGTGCCAGCAGTGAATCCCCCAGCAAAGTCTCCTACGAGCAGTACTTC. Translation gives CASSESPSKVSYEQYF.

This clonotype was recorded many times. The chain employs TRBV7-8 and TRBJ2-7; the D gene is possibly TRBD1 (6 bases). V was trimmed by 3 bases and J by 2 bases, leaving 11 bases between them. This CDR3 has 14 amino acids. The V gene's germline CDR1 is SGHVS and CDR2 FQNEAQ. CDR3 nucleotide sequence: TGTGCCAGCAGCTTCGACAGGTCCGCCTACGAGCAGTACTTC. Translated, it gives CASSFDRSAYEQYF.

The J gene is TRBJ2-7, the V gene TRBV5-1; TRBD1 aligns across 9 bases. CDR1 and CDR2 (germline): SGHRS, YFSETQ. The ends lost 2 bases at V and 6 bases at J; junction bases unmatched: 3. The CDR3 has 13 residues. DNA for the CDR3: TGCGCCAGCAGCTTTGGGGACAGGGTCGAGCAGTACTTC. It yields the protein CASSFGDRVEQYF.

In regard to this clonotype: Likely a read error: the CDR3 ends without its conserved phenylalanine or tryptophan. The limits of the CDR3 on the DNA are not certain, so only TCRdb's listed CDR3 is given. The chain employs TRBV7-2 and TRBJ2-5. CDR1 and CDR2 (germline): SGHTA, FQGNSA. The CDR3 length equals 8 residues, ends included. The CDR3 loop is CASSSLSA.

This clonotype was observed many times. The V and J genes are TRBV7-9 and TRBJ1-1; no firm D call. Germline CDR1 is SEHNR and CDR2 is FQNEAQ (reference sequence). V lost 5 bases and J lost 2, with 9 bases in between. CDR3 length equals 13 residues. CDR3 loop: CASSQTDNTEAFF. In nucleotides, the CDR3 is TGTGCCAGCAGCCAGACGGATAACACTGAAGCTTTCTTT.

The V and J genes are TRBV7-9 and TRBJ2-1, with 9 nucleotides matching TRBD2. V dropped 5 bases and J dropped 0; count of bases not matched to a gene: 5. CDR1 and CDR2 from the germline V gene are SEHNR and FQNEAQ (reference sequence). This CDR3 spans 16 amino acids. The CDR3 loop reads CASSAIAGASYNEQFF. The DNA for the CDR3 is TGTGCCAGCAGCGCGATAGCGGGAGCCTCCTACAATGAGCAGTTCTTC.

The chain employs TRBV2 and TRBJ2-7; D ambiguous. V lost 3 bases and J lost 2, with 8 bases in between. Germline CDR1 SNHLY, CDR2 FYNNEI. There are 13 residues in the CDR3. As DNA, the CDR3 is TGTGCCAGCAGTGACCGGGTTACCTACGAGCAGTACTTC. Translated: CASSDRVTYEQYF.

The rearrangement links TRBV10-3 to TRBJ2-7; a possible D gene is TRBD1 (6 bases). The ends were cut back, 7 bases at V and 2 bases at J, with 15 bases in the middle. The CDR3 runs 14 residues. The germline CDR1 and CDR2 sequences are ENHRY and SYGVKD. This chain's CDR3 is CAIKDSAVTYEQYF. CDR3 sequence (DNA): TGTGCCATCAAGGACAGCGCGGTAACCTACGAGCAGTACTTC.

This clonotype has a handful of counts. This chain uses TRBV20-1 with TRBJ1-1, with 8 bases lining up with TRBD1. The germline CDR1 and CDR2 sequences are DFQATT and SNEGSKA (reference sequence). V dropped 6 bases and J dropped 3; count of bases not matched to a gene: 9. This CDR3 is 14 amino acids long. This chain's CDR3 is CSANRGNMDTEAFF. The CDR3 DNA reads TGCAGTGCAAACAGGGGGAACATGGACACTGAAGCTTTCTTT.

This clonotype has more than one count but fewer than ten. The chain is built from TRBV27 and TRBJ2-2; the match to TRBD1 covers 8 bases. V lost 4 bases to trimming and J lost 7 bases; unmatched junction nucleotides: 5. The CDR3 sequence is 14 residues long. From germline, CDR1 is MNHEY and CDR2 SMNVEV (reference sequence). CDR3 DNA: TGTGCCAGCAGTTCGGGACAGGCTAGCGGGGAGCTGTTTTTT. It specifies CASSSGQASGELFF.

Ten or more counts support this clonotype. The chain recombines TRBV29-1 with TRBJ1-2; maybe TRBD1 (6 bases). V gave up 0 bases and J gave up 4 bases, with 12 bases separating them. Germline V gene sequence: CDR1 SQVTM, CDR2 ANQGSEA. This CDR3 is 14 amino acids long. CDR3 bases: TGCAGCGTTGAAGACCTTACAGGGTTCTATGGCTACACCTTC. It yields the protein CSVEDLTGFYGYTF.

The chain joins TRBV30 to TRBJ2-5; 9 bases map to TRBD2. The CDR3 extends over 15 amino acids. V trimming: 2 bases; J trimming: 2 bases; junction bases outside the gene matches: 6. CDR1 and CDR2 (germline): GTSNPN, SVGIG (reference sequence). The CDR3 spells CAWSTTSGSQETQYF. The CDR3 DNA is TGTGCCTGGAGTACGACTAGCGGCAGTCAAGAGACCCAGTACTTC. The full variable domain, with the rest looked up from reference TRBV30 and TRBJ2-5, is SQTIHQWPATLVQPVGSPLSLECTVEGTSNPNLYWYRQAAGRGLQLLFYSVGIGQISSEVPQNLSASRPQDRQFILSSKKLLLSDSGFYLCAWSTTSGSQETQYFGPGTRLLVL.

This clonotype came up many times. V and J are TRBV29-1 and TRBJ1-5; D is unclear. Germline CDR1 reads SQVTM; CDR2 reads ANQGSEA. The germline V and J ends were trimmed by 2 bases and 5 bases, with 16 bases remaining between them. This CDR3 comprises 15 residues. The CDR3 loop reads CSVESPPTTDQPQHF. Here the CDR3 DNA reads TGCAGCGTTGAATCGCCTCCAACCACCGATCAGCCCCAGCATTTT.

In its sample, this clonotype was seen many times. This chain connects TRBV20-1 to TRBJ1-6; a possible D gene is TRBD1 (6 bases). V shed 3 bases and J shed 7 bases, with 13 bases lying between them. CDR3 length: 14 amino acids. Per the germline V gene, CDR1 is DFQATT and CDR2 is SNEGSKA (reference sequence). The CDR3 is CSARRGARNSPLHF. The CDR3 DNA sequence: TGCAGTGCTAGGCGGGGGGCGCGGAATTCACCCCTCCACTTT.

The V and J genes are TRBV11-2 and TRBJ2-1; D tentatively reads TRBD1 or TRBD2 (5 bases each). From germline, CDR1 is SGHAT and CDR2 FQNNGV. V was shortened by 5 bases and J by 9 bases, with 14 bases between the two germline ends. This CDR3 is 13 amino acids long. CDR3 DNA sequence: TGTGCCAGCAGCCCCATCACTGGGGGTGAGCAGTTCTTC. Amino acid sequence: CASSPITGGEQFF. Using reference TRBV11-2 and TRBJ2-1 for the parts outside the CDR3, the full variable domain is EAGVAQSPRYKIIEKRQSVAFWCNPISGHATLYWYQQILGQGPKLLIQFQNNGVVDDSQLPKDRFSAERLKGVDSTLKIQPAKLEDSAVYLCASSPITGGEQFFGPGTRLTVL.

In its sample, this clonotype was seen many times. The CDR3 DNA reads as TGTGCCAGCAGTGGGGGGACAGTCATGAACACTGAAGCTTTCTTT. It specifies CASSGGTVMNTEAFF. The rearrangement links TRBV2 to TRBJ1-1; 7 nucleotides align to TRBD1. J lost 0 bases, V lost 4 bases, and 5 bases had no gene match. Germline assignment: CDR1 SNHLY and CDR2 FYNNEI. The CDR3 has 15 residues.

The rearrangement uses TRBV10-2 and TRBJ1-2; maybe TRBD1 (5 bases). CDR1 WSHSY and CDR2 SAAADI come from the germline V gene. V was trimmed by 0 bases and J by 4 bases, leaving 12 bases between them. There are 15 residues in the CDR3. The CDR3 DNA is TGCGCCAGCAGTGAGTCGAGTCAGGGCGGCTATGGCTACACCTTC. This translates into CASSESSQGGYGYTF.

The chain combines TRBV9 with TRBJ2-5, with D possibly being TRBD2 (5 bases). This CDR3 region has 12 residues. Between the trimmed V and J ends, which lost 8 bases and 2 bases, there was a span of 10 bases. Germline CDR1 is SGDLS and CDR2 is YYNGEE. The CDR3 loop reads CASATRQETQYF. As DNA, the CDR3 is TGTGCCAGTGCTACTAGGCAAGAGACCCAGTACTTC.

The chain carries TRBV25-1 and TRBJ2-7; D may be TRBD2 (5 bases). CDR1 is MGHDK and CDR2 is SYGVNS in the germline V gene. With 1 base removed from V and 5 bases from J, the gap between germline ends came to 12 bases. This CDR3 contains 14 residues. CDR3 region: CASSEFGLAHEQYF. The DNA of the CDR3 is TGTGCCAGCAGTGAATTCGGGCTAGCCCACGAGCAGTACTTC.

This clonotype was observed at least ten times. CDR3 DNA: TGCAGCGTCCGTCCCCTAGCGGGTTCCGAGCAGTACTTC. Protein: CSVRPLAGSEQYF. The chain has TRBV29-1 and TRBJ2-7; 8 bases match TRBD2. CDR1 is SQVTM and CDR2 is ANQGSEA in the germline V gene. V shed 6 bases and J 6 bases; nucleotides not matched to a gene: 10. This CDR3 comprises 13 residues.

This clonotype has a count of ten or more. The chain couples TRBV11-2 to TRBJ1-2; 7 bases line up with TRBD1. The V gene's germline CDR1 is SGHAT and CDR2 FQNNGV. Trimming at V came to 1 base and at J to 5 bases, leaving 4 bases not matched to a gene. The CDR3 is made up of 14 amino acids. The CDR3: CASSLGDRLYGYTF. In DNA form, the CDR3 reads TGTGCCAGCAGCTTAGGGGACAGATTATATGGCTACACCTTC.

This chain joins TRBV20-1 and TRBJ2-7; 15 bases align to TRBD2. The CDR3 runs to 16 residues. Germline loops: CDR1 DFQATT, CDR2 SNEGSKA (reference sequence). The J segment lost 5 bases and the V segment lost 6 bases, leaving 11 bases of the junction unmatched. CDR3 region: CSAGTSGRSRSNEQYF. The CDR3 DNA follows: TGCAGTGCCGGGACTAGCGGGAGGTCTCGTAGCAACGAGCAGTACTTC.

About this clonotype: A clone one base away is much larger, so this may be a read error. The genes are TRBV2 and TRBJ2-7, with D possibly TRBD1 on 6 matching bases. CDR1 SNHLY and CDR2 FYNNEI come from the germline V gene. V was trimmed by 11 bases and J by 1 base, leaving 15 bases between them. The CDR3 has 13 amino acids. The chain's CDR3 is CAGAMDSSYEQYF. CDR3 coding DNA: TGTGCCGGCGCCATGGACAGTTCCTACGAGCAGTACTTC.